This TCR beta chain was obtained from a study of T-cell reconstitution after alpha-beta-depleted transplantation in children. This clonotype has at least ten counts. The CDR3 is made up of 14 amino acids. V was pared by 3 bases and J by 10 bases, with 8 bases of the junction left unmatched. Germline loops: CDR1 DFQATT, CDR2 SNEGSKA (reference sequence). Construction of the TCRbeta library involved unique molecular identifiers. MiXCR, run by TCRdb on the PCR reads, gives a single entry per CDR3 protein. The table shows fewer than 120,000 distinct CDR3 sequences, with under 13% occurring only once. The chain employs TRBV20-1 and TRBJ1-6; 8 bases agree with TRBD1. The sample consisted of PBMCs from the stem cell graft donor, taken from the stem cell graft. This receptor was identified in a human donor who donated a stem cell graft to a child with acute lymphoblastic leukemia. Here the CDR3 DNA reads TGCAGTGCTAGGGCAGACAGGGGTAAATCACCCCTCCACTTT. Amino acid sequence: CSARADRGKSPLHF.